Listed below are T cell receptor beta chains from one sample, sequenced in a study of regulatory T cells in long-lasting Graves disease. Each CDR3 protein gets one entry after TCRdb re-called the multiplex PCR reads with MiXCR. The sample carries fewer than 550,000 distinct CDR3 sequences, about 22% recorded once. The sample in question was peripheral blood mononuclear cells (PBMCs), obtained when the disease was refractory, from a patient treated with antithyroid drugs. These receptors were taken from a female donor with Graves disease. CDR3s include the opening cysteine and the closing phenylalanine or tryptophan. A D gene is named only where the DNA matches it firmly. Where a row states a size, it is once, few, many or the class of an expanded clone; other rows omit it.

CASGEQGEKLFF,TGTGCCAGCGGGGAACAAGGAGAAAAACTGTTTTTT,TRBV6-1,many,TRBJ1-4,.
CASSWQGTLSYEQYF,TGTGCCAGCAGTTGGCAAGGGACACTTTCCTACGAGCAGTACTTC,TRBV28,many,TRBJ2-7,.
CAWSVFPRTGFEAFF,TGTGCCTGGAGTGTATTTCCCAGGACGGGCTTTGAAGCTTTCTTT,TRBV30,.,TRBJ1-1,.
CSANRVKGTEAFF,TGCAGCGCAAACAGGGTGAAGGGCACTGAAGCTTTCTTT,TRBV29-1,many,TRBJ1-1,.
CASSSGGTANSNYGYTF,TGTGCCAGCAGCTCAGGGGGTACAGCTAACTCTAACTATGGCTACACCTTC,TRBV13,.,TRBJ1-2,TRBD1
CATSDNANEAFF,TGTGCCACCAGTGACAACGCCAATGAAGCTTTCTTT,TRBV24-1,many,TRBJ1-1,.
CASSSSLISAVDKNIQYF,TGTGCCAGCAGCTCCTCCCTTATTAGCGCGGTCGACAAAAACATTCAGTACTTC,TRBV7-9,many,TRBJ2-4,.
CSAWTSRSKNIQYF,TGCAGTGCTTGGACTAGCCGGTCCAAAAACATTCAGTACTTC,TRBV20-1,many,TRBJ2-4,TRBD2
CASSRLAASLTGELFF,TGTGCCAGCAGCCGACTAGCAGCTTCCCTTACCGGGGAGCTGTTTTTT,TRBV3-2,.,TRBJ2-2,.
CASSRGGPNTEAFF,TGTGCCAGCAGCCGAGGGGGTCCGAACACTGAAGCTTTCTTT,TRBV7-9,.,TRBJ1-1,.
CSAAGGEYYGYTF,TGCAGTGCAGCAGGGGGCGAGTACTATGGCTACACCTTC,TRBV20-1,few,TRBJ1-2,TRBD1
CASSLTGQAGTEAFF,TGTGCCAGTTCACTAACCGGACAGGCGGGCACTGAAGCTTTCTTT,TRBV9,.,TRBJ1-1,TRBD1
CASSGGPSGSQNEQYF,TGTGCCAGCAGTGGGGGGCCTAGCGGGAGTCAAAACGAGCAGTACTTC,TRBV12-3/TRBV12-4,many,TRBJ2-7,TRBD2
CASSRVAGAVYEQYF,TGTGCCAGCTCGCGGGTAGCGGGAGCGGTCTACGAGCAGTACTTC,TRBV2,.,TRBJ2-7,TRBD2
CASSYSMEGASGGTSYEQYF,TGTGCCAGCAGTTACTCGATGGAGGGGGCTAGCGGGGGCACCTCCTACGAGCAGTACTTC,TRBV6-2/TRBV6-3,.,TRBJ2-7,TRBD2
CASSRGAAGVLHEQYF,TGTGCCAGCAGCCGAGGGGCAGCGGGAGTTCTCCACGAGCAGTACTTC,TRBV11-1,.,TRBJ2-7,TRBD2
CASSHGANTGELFF,TGTGCCAGCAGCCATGGGGCGAACACCGGGGAGCTGTTTTTT,TRBV3-1,few,TRBJ2-2,.
CASSTGGREQYF,TGTGCCAGCAGTACTGGCGGGCGGGAGCAGTACTTC,TRBV27,few,TRBJ2-7,.
CASSLDVGRRDGYTF,TGTGCCAGCAGCTTAGATGTGGGGCGAAGGGATGGCTACACCTTC,TRBV7-8,many,TRBJ1-2,.
CASSISGGYYEQYF,TGTGCCAGTAGTATCTCCGGCGGGTACTACGAGCAGTACTTC,TRBV19,.,TRBJ2-7,.
CASSPDRGGSTEAFF,TGTGCCAGCAGTCCCGACAGGGGTGGGAGCACTGAAGCTTTCTTT,TRBV12-3/TRBV12-4,few,TRBJ1-1,TRBD1
CASSVFGGGQDEQYF,TGTGCCAGCAGTGTTTTCGGTGGGGGGCAAGACGAGCAGTACTTC,TRBV2,many,TRBJ2-7,.
CSARVLADSKQFF,TGCAGTGCTAGAGTGTTAGCGGATTCCAAGCAGTTCTTC,TRBV20-1,.,TRBJ2-1,.
CSAAPGGDQPQHF,TGCAGTGCCGCCCCGGGGGGGGATCAGCCCCAGCATTTT,TRBV20-1,many,TRBJ1-5,.
CSAARGSTNEKLFF,TGCAGTGCTGCTCGGGGGAGTACTAATGAAAAACTGTTTTTT,TRBV20-1,few,TRBJ1-4,.
CASSQVSGPQHF,TGTGCCAGCAGCCAAGTATCAGGGCCCCAGCATTTT,TRBV3-1,.,TRBJ1-5,.
CASSAGLAGEGPKFF,TGTGCCAGCAGTGCGGGACTAGCGGGAGAAGGTCCTAAGTTCTTC,TRBV2,.,TRBJ2-1,TRBD2
CASSLEPLGYNEQFF,TGCGCCAGCAGCTTGGAGCCTTTGGGCTACAATGAGCAGTTCTTC,TRBV5-1,few,TRBJ2-1,.
CASSPGQGSWEQYF,TGTGCCAGCAGCCCCGGACAGGGGTCCTGGGAGCAGTACTTC,TRBV7-9,.,TRBJ2-7,TRBD1
CSAAGGPLYEQYF,TGCAGCGCCGCCGGGGGGCCCCTCTACGAGCAGTACTTC,TRBV29-1,.,TRBJ2-7,.
CASSDNGVWVDEQYF,TGTGCCAGCAGCGATAATGGAGTGTGGGTGGACGAGCAGTACTTC,TRBV11-1,many,TRBJ2-7,.
CASSPNVGAGELFF,TGTGCCAGCAGCCCAAACGTTGGGGCCGGGGAGCTGTTTTTT,TRBV7-2,few,TRBJ2-2,.
CSASGAGENGYTF,TGCAGTGCTAGTGGGGCAGGGGAAAATGGCTACACCTTC,TRBV20-1,many,TRBJ1-2,.
CASSLIEARGGSGANVLTF,TGCGCCAGCAGCTTAATTGAGGCGCGGGGGGGCTCTGGGGCCAACGTCCTGACTTTC,TRBV5-1,once,TRBJ2-6,TRBD2
CASSYSFHRQGVDTEAFF,TGTGCCAGCAGTTACTCCTTCCATCGACAGGGGGTGGACACTGAAGCTTTCTTT,TRBV6-5,many,TRBJ1-1,TRBD1
CASSSLDRAGNTIYF,TGTGCCAGCAGTTCCCTGGACAGGGCTGGAAACACCATATATTTT,TRBV12-3/TRBV12-4,many,TRBJ1-3,TRBD1
CASSPLNTETQYF,TGTGCCAGCTCACCATTAAACACGGAGACCCAGTACTTC,TRBV18,few,TRBJ2-5,.
CASSPPGTPLGNQPQHF,TGTGCCAGCAGTCCCCCCGGGACCCCCTTAGGCAATCAGCCCCAGCATTTT,TRBV28,.,TRBJ1-5,.
CASSRRTGTYEQYF,TGTGCCAGCAGCCGCCGTACAGGGACCTACGAGCAGTACTTC,TRBV11-3,many,TRBJ2-7,.
CASSYRGVTYEQYF,TGTGCCAGCAGTTACAGGGGGGTGACCTACGAGCAGTACTTC,TRBV27,.,TRBJ2-7,TRBD1
CATSDLTSTDTQYF,TGTGCCACCAGTGATTTAACAAGCACAGATACGCAGTATTTT,TRBV24-1,.,TRBJ2-3,.
CASSIAHYSNQPQHF,TGTGCCAGTAGTATAGCTCATTATAGCAATCAGCCCCAGCATTTT,TRBV19,.,TRBJ1-5,.
CASSRPTSGSYEQYF,TGTGCCAGCAGCCGTCCGACTAGCGGCTCCTACGAGCAGTACTTC,TRBV4-2,few,TRBJ2-7,TRBD2
CASSLGDVNQPQHF,TGCGCCAGCAGCTTGGGGGACGTCAATCAGCCCCAGCATTTT,TRBV5-1,.,TRBJ1-5,.
CSATGQGFTEAFF,TGCAGTGCGACGGGACAGGGATTCACTGAAGCTTTCTTT,TRBV20-1,.,TRBJ1-1,TRBD1
CASSTGAEQYF,TGTGCCAGCAGTACCGGGGCAGAGCAGTACTTC,TRBV6-1,many,TRBJ2-7,.
CSALGTETGANVLTF,TGCAGTGCTTTAGGGACAGAAACTGGGGCCAACGTCCTGACTTTC,TRBV20-1,many,TRBJ2-6,TRBD1
CASSTAGFWANTEAFF,TGTGCCAGTAGTACGGCGGGATTTTGGGCGAACACTGAAGCTTTCTTT,TRBV19,many,TRBJ1-1,.
CASSLGVGNTGELFF,TGTGCCAGCAGTTTAGGGGTGGGGAACACCGGGGAGCTGTTTTTT,TRBV12-3/TRBV12-4,many,TRBJ2-2,.
CASSIGTSGNTGELFF,TGTGCCAGTAGTATTGGGACTAGCGGCAACACCGGGGAGCTGTTTTTT,TRBV19,.,TRBJ2-2,TRBD2
CASSMGQTSGSYDTQYF,TGTGCCAGTAGTATGGGTCAGACTAGCGGGAGTTATGATACGCAGTATTTT,TRBV19,.,TRBJ2-3,TRBD2
CASSWRTGLWGDSNQPQHF,TGTGCCAGCAGTTGGAGAACAGGTCTGTGGGGAGATAGCAATCAGCCCCAGCATTTT,TRBV6-5,.,TRBJ1-5,.
CASSEDGPWGMNTEAFF,TGTGCCAGCAGTGAAGACGGACCTTGGGGCATGAACACTGAAGCTTTCTTT,TRBV25-1,many,TRBJ1-1,.
CSASPGSQGGIGYTF,TGCAGTGCTTCCCCCGGTTCCCAGGGAGGAATCGGCTACACCTTC,TRBV20-1,few,TRBJ1-2,.